This TCR beta chain originates from a study of blood T cell repertoires in COVID-19. In the original analysis: Estimates of nucleated cell counts were drawn from the amplification of reference gene primers. Clones were sequenced by immunoSEQ multiplex PCR, and TCRdb holds only the in-frame ones, with some missing. Clonal size and the V and J genes are those of that table, whereas D and trimming came from the DNA. This sample has about 80,000 clones, with roughly 86% found just once. This CDR3 has 19 residues. Germline V gene data show CDR1 as MNHNY and CDR2 as SVGAGI (reference sequence). Germline trimming cut 5 bases from V and 3 bases from J; bases unmatched to any gene: 18.

Sequencing used peripheral blood. The receptor's source is a man in his 70s with acute or convalescent COVID-19. The chain couples TRBV6-6 to TRBJ2-4, with TRBD1 identical over 8 bases. Written as DNA, the CDR3 is TGTGCCAGCAGTCGGACAGGGACCAACGCGGACACCTACAAAAACATTCAGTACTTC. This codes for CASSRTGTNADTYKNIQYF.